This T cell receptor (beta chain) stems from a study of CD8+CD57+ T cells in acquired aplastic anemia. Study-level points and caveats: Sharing between patients and controls was observed for around 30 CD8+ CDR3 sequences.

Selection for sequencing was limited to patients who had shown CD8+CD57+ cell expansion by flow cytometry. The diagnosis in all patients was severe acquired aplastic anemia. Genomic DNA templated the TCR beta VDJ and CDR3 profiling. TCRdb independently ran MiXCR on the reads; one entry per CDR3 protein. The data hold under 350,000 distinct CDR3 sequences, with 56% observed a single time. Germline CDR1 reads SSHAT; CDR2 reads FNYEAQ (reference sequence). The CDR3 runs 13 residues. The V and J ends lost 1 base and 6 bases respectively, with 10 bases between them. This clonotype was seen a few times. The antigen is unknown.

This clonotype was sampled from a human donor with aplastic anemia. The V gene is TRBV7-7, the J gene TRBJ2-7, with D uncertain. Sequencing used sorted CD4+, CD8+, or CD8+CD57+ T cells (not recorded which) from PBMCs. CDR3 coding DNA: TGTGCCAGCAGCTTAGACACCACCAGCGAGCAGTACTTC. It specifies CASSLDTTSEQYF.